The 26 T cell receptor beta chains below come from one sample, sequenced in a study of blood T cell repertoires in COVID-19. The protocol was immunoSEQ multiplex PCR, while the TCRdb copy is restricted to in-frame clones and leaves out a portion. The sample lists under 150,000 clones, about 75% occurring once. Sequenced: peripheral blood. The receptors were sampled from a man older than 75 with acute or convalescent COVID-19.

With respect to this clone: Other DNA sequences within the sample encode an identical CDR3. V is TRBV5-6 and J is TRBJ2-2, with D possibly TRBD1 on 6 matching bases. The CDR3 spans 15 residues. Between the trimmed V and J ends, which lost 0 bases and 3 bases, there was a span of 9 bases. The germline V gene has CDR1 SGHDT and CDR2 YYEEEE. CDR3 DNA sequence: TGTGCCAGCAGCTTGGTACAGGGTGACACCGGGGAGCTGTTTTTT. The encoded protein is CASSLVQGDTGELFF.

This clone was picked up one time. V gene TRBV13 combines with J gene TRBJ2-1, with 13 positions matching TRBD2. V dropped 5 bases and J dropped 5; count of bases not matched to a gene: 9. Germline assignment: CDR1 PRHDT and CDR2 FYEKMQ (reference sequence). This CDR3 is built from 17 residues. The CDR3 DNA follows: TGTGCCAGCAGCCCGCGGACTAGCGGGGGCCTCAACAATGAGCAGTTCTTC. This translates into CASSPRTSGGLNNEQFF.

This clone showed up just once. The rearrangement uses TRBV4-1 and TRBJ1-5; D gene ambiguous. The CDR3 sequence is 16 residues long. V was shortened by 0 bases and J by 3 bases, with 12 bases between the two germline ends. Per germline, CDR1 MGHRA and CDR2 YSYEKL. The CDR3 protein is CASSQDWPPDNQPQHF. CDR3 coding DNA: TGCGCCAGCAGCCAAGATTGGCCTCCCGACAATCAGCCCCAGCATTTT.

The V call is TRBV28, the J call TRBJ1-4, with a weak D call TRBD1 (6 bases). This CDR3 has 15 amino acids. Trimming removed 5 bases from V and 0 bases from J, with 10 bases in between. CDR1 is MDHEN and CDR2 is SYDVKM in the germline V gene. The CDR3 region has the DNA TGTGCCAGCAGTATCCCAGGGGCAACTAATGAAAAACTGTTTTTT. Translation gives CASSIPGATNEKLFF.

CDR3: CASRASRLQGATAKETQYF. In DNA, the CDR3 is TGTGCCAGCAGGGCGAGCAGGTTACAGGGGGCAACTGCTAAAGAGACCCAGTACTTC. The chain joins TRBV5-5 to TRBJ2-5, with TRBD1 matching 9 bases. CDR1 is SGHKS and CDR2 is YYEKEE in the germline V gene (reference sequence). The CDR3 length is 19 residues. Trimming cost V 5 bases and J 3 bases; bases outside gene matches: 20.

This chain links TRBV10-2 with TRBJ2-7; D gene ambiguous. Trimming took off 8 bases at V and 5 bases at J, with 13 bases between the two ends. Per the germline V gene, CDR1 is WSHSY and CDR2 is SAAADI. The CDR3 is 12 residues long. Here the CDR3 DNA reads TGCGCCAGCGCAGTTCAGTCCCACGAGCAGTACTTC. It yields the protein CASAVQSHEQYF.

The chain recombines TRBV28 with TRBJ1-4, with D possibly TRBD1 on 6 matching bases. V shed 2 bases and J shed 7 bases, with 14 bases lying between them. This CDR3 region has 15 residues. Germline V gene data show CDR1 as MDHEN and CDR2 as SYDVKM. The CDR3 loop is CASSLAGGAIEKLFF. CDR3 DNA: TGTGCCAGCAGTTTAGCGGGGGGCGCGATTGAAAAACTGTTTTTT.

The rearrangement links TRBV5-8 to TRBJ2-7; the match to TRBD2 covers 14 bases. CDR1 and CDR2 (germline): SGHTS, YDEGEE. The CDR3 loop spans 16 amino acids. Unmatched junction bases numbered 9, after V lost 4 bases and J lost 6 bases. The CDR3 DNA reads as TGTGCCAGCAGCCGCGGACTAGCGGGGGGAGTCCGCGAGCAGTACTTC. Protein product: CASSRGLAGGVREQYF.

The chain links TRBV5-8 to TRBJ2-3; 9 bases align to TRBD1. From germline, CDR1 is SGHTS and CDR2 YDEGEE. V shed 4 bases and J 0 bases; nucleotides not matched to a gene: 3. CDR3 length: 15 amino acids. The CDR3 spells CASSLQGASTDTQYF. CDR3 sequence (DNA): TGTGCCAGCAGCCTACAGGGGGCAAGCACAGATACGCAGTATTTT.

The V call is TRBV19, the J call TRBJ1-2, with 8 bases lining up with TRBD1. The CDR3 consists of 13 residues. The germline V gene encodes CDR1 LNHDA and CDR2 SQIVND (reference sequence). V lost 8 bases and J lost 3; bases outside the gene matches: 5. The CDR3 is CASSSTGDYGYTF. The CDR3 DNA is TGTGCCAGTTCATCGACAGGGGACTATGGCTACACCTTC.

The rearrangement links TRBV30 to TRBJ1-2, with 7 positions matching TRBD1. The CDR3 covers 12 residues. V lost 4 bases to trimming and J lost 3 bases; unmatched junction nucleotides: 2. In germline, CDR1 is GTSNPN, CDR2 SVGIG (reference sequence). The CDR3 reads CAWTDRDYGYTF. CDR3 nucleotides: TGTGCCTGGACAGACAGGGACTATGGCTACACCTTC.

This clone was recorded at least ten times. V is TRBV7-9 and J is TRBJ1-5, with TRBD1 identical over 9 bases. This CDR3 comprises 16 residues. CDR1 and CDR2 from the germline V gene are SEHNR and FQNEAQ (reference sequence). Trimming at V came to 3 bases and at J to 5 bases, leaving 8 bases not matched to a gene. Here the CDR3 reads CASSFVGTGPDQPQHF. Written as DNA, the CDR3 is TGTGCCAGCAGCTTCGTAGGGACAGGGCCTGATCAGCCCCAGCATTTT. The entire variable domain, with the rest obtained from reference TRBV7-9 and TRBJ1-5, is as follows: DTGVSQNPRHKITKRGQNVTFRCDPISEHNRLYWYRQTLGQGPEFLTYFQNEAQLEKSRLLSDRFSAERPKGSFSTLEIQRTEQGDSAMYLCASSFVGTGPDQPQHFGDGTRLSIL.

The V call is TRBV2, the J call TRBJ2-7; 7 bases are shared with TRBD2. The CDR3 spans 16 residues. Per the germline V gene, CDR1 is SNHLY and CDR2 is FYNNEI. Trimming cost V 7 bases and J 0 bases; bases outside gene matches: 12. In DNA form, the CDR3 reads TGTGCCAGCATTCCAGTACTAGCGAGTAGCTCCTACGAGCAGTACTTC. Its protein is CASIPVLASSSYEQYF.

This clone came up a few times. J is TRBJ1-5 and V is TRBV7-2; possibly TRBD1 for D (6 bases). The CDR3 sequence is 15 residues long. V dropped 5 bases and J dropped 5 bases, with 16 bases sitting between them. CDR1 and CDR2 from the germline V gene are SGHTA and FQGNSA. The CDR3 protein is CASSPQGLWDQPQHF. CDR3 bases: TGTGCCAGCAGCCCACAGGGTCTATGGGATCAGCCCCAGCATTTT.

The chain combines TRBV4-2 with TRBJ2-6; no clear D gene. Germline loops: CDR1 LGHNA, CDR2 YNFKEQ. This CDR3 has 18 residues. With 2 bases removed from V and 0 bases from J, the gap between germline ends came to 14 bases. The CDR3 DNA reads TGTGCCAGCAGCCAAACCTTCGCGCGGCTCTCTGGGGCCAACGTCCTGACTTTC. It yields the protein CASSQTFARLSGANVLTF.

This rearrangement joins TRBV20-1 to TRBJ2-7; TRBD1 aligns across 7 bases. Germline-derived CDR1 and CDR2 are DFQATT and SNEGSKA (reference sequence). CDR3 length: 11 residues. Losses at the gene ends were 6 bases for V and 4 bases for J; bases not matched to a gene: 3. CDR3 sequence reads: CSATTGYEQYF. CDR3 coding DNA: TGCAGTGCAACGACAGGGTACGAGCAGTACTTC.

This clone was counted between two and nine times. The chain combines TRBV2 with TRBJ1-2; 9 bases agree with TRBD1. The ends lost 7 bases at V and 0 bases at J; junction bases unmatched: 3. CDR1 and CDR2 (germline): SNHLY, FYNNEI. The CDR3 totals 14 residues. The CDR3 bases are TGTGCCAGCACTCGACAGGGGGCTAACTATGGCTACACCTTC. Its translation is CASTRQGANYGYTF. Full variable domain (outside the CDR3, taken from reference TRBV2 and TRBJ1-2): EPEVTQTPSHQVTQMGQEVILRCVPISNHLYFYWYRQILGQKVEFLVSFYNNEISEKSEIFDDQFSVERPDGSNFTLKIRSTKLEDSAMYFCASTRQGANYGYTFGSGTRLTVV.

The rearrangement joins TRBV6-6 to TRBJ1-2; D is unresolved. The CDR3 sequence is 15 residues long. Trimming took off 2 bases at V and 2 bases at J, with 12 bases between the two ends. Germline-derived CDR1 and CDR2 are MNHNY and SVGAGI (reference sequence). CDR3 sequence: CASSYIGQANYGYTF. In nucleotides, the CDR3 is TGTGCCAGCAGTTACATCGGCCAGGCGAACTATGGCTACACCTTC.

This clone was seen a few times. The V and J genes are TRBV10-3 and TRBJ2-7; TRBD1 agrees at 9 bases. The CDR3 loop spans 13 amino acids. V lost 3 bases and J lost 5; bases outside the gene matches: 2. Germline assignment: CDR1 ENHRY and CDR2 SYGVKD. The CDR3 is CAISEQGADEQYF. The CDR3 nucleotides are TGTGCCATCAGTGAACAGGGGGCGGACGAGCAGTACTTC.

The chain couples TRBV21-1 to TRBJ2-2; the table calls TRBD2, which could not be checked here. TRBV21-1 corresponds to a pseudogene. The CDR3 runs 19 residues. This CDR3 is CASSKGTSGGKSGTGELFF. For the CDR3, the DNA is TGTGCCAGCAGCAAGGGGACTAGCGGGGGAAAATCGGGGACCGGGGAGCTGTTTTTT.

The chain combines TRBV6-2 or TRBV6-3 with TRBJ2-1; possibly TRBD1 for D (6 bases). CDR1 and CDR2 (germline): MNHEY, SVGEGT. V was cut by 5 bases and J by 7 bases, with 9 bases left in between. This CDR3 spans 12 amino acids. The CDR3 DNA follows: TGTGCCAGCAGTATGCAGGGGAATGAGCAGTTCTTC. Its protein is CASSMQGNEQFF.

V gene TRBV19 combines with J gene TRBJ2-3; 7 bases line up with TRBD1. The germline V gene encodes CDR1 LNHDA and CDR2 SQIVND (reference sequence). V gave up 5 bases and J gave up 4 bases; unmatched junction bases: 12. This CDR3 contains 16 residues. Written as DNA, the CDR3 is TGTGCCAGTAGTGGCCGGGACAGTGGATTGTCAGATACGCAGTATTTT. This codes for CASSGRDSGLSDTQYF. Based on the CDR3 plus reference TRBV19 and TRBJ2-3, the full variable domain is DGGITQSPKYLFRKEGQNVTLSCEQNLNHDAMYWYRQDPGQGLRLIYYSQIVNDFQKGDIAEGYSVSREKKESFPLTVTSAQKNPTAFYLCASSGRDSGLSDTQYFGPGTRLTVL.

The chain links TRBV5-8 to TRBJ1-5; 10 bases are a match to TRBD1. The CDR3 consists of 16 residues. The trim removed 0 bases at V and 2 bases at J, leaving 2 bases unmatched. Looked up from germline, CDR1 is SGHTS and CDR2 is YDEGEE. The CDR3 reads CASSLAGQGRNQPQHF. The DNA of the CDR3 is TGTGCCAGCAGCTTGGCGGGACAGGGGCGCAATCAGCCCCAGCATTTT.

This chain uses TRBV7-9 with TRBJ1-4; D is undetermined. V lost 4 bases and J 3 bases, leaving 9 bases between the germline ends. Germline V gene sequence: CDR1 SEHNR, CDR2 FQNEAQ (reference sequence). The CDR3 sequence is 14 residues long. The DNA for the CDR3 is TGTGCCAGCAGCTCCGGGATCTCTAATGAAAAACTGTTTTTT. This translates into CASSSGISNEKLFF.

This clone was detected a few times. The chain recombines TRBV28 with TRBJ2-7; TRBD2 agrees at 10 bases. Trimming took 3 bases from V and 0 from J; bases not matched to a gene: 8. Germline V gene lookup returns CDR1 MDHEN and CDR2 SYDVKM. The CDR3 has 17 amino acids. CDR3 in DNA: TGTGCCAGCAGTTTGACCCTCGGGACTAGCGCCTCCTACGAGCAGTACTTC. The encoded protein is CASSLTLGTSASYEQYF.

The genes are TRBV5-8 and TRBJ1-4, with D perhaps matching TRBD1 (5 bases). V lost 0 bases and J lost 5, with 11 bases in between. CDR3 length equals 15 residues. Germline CDR1 SGHTS, CDR2 YDEGEE. This CDR3 reads CASSLEGRRNEKLFF. CDR3 DNA: TGTGCCAGCAGCTTGGAGGGGAGGAGAAATGAAAAACTGTTTTTT.